This TCR beta chain was sequenced in a study of blood T cell repertoires in COVID-19. Study details: Italy, Spain and the United States were the sources of the convalescent and acute COVID-19 samples. The analysed material was cDNA or gDNA that came from T cells, B-cell-depleted T cells, or PBMCs.

Profiled with immunoSEQ multiplex PCR; TCRdb holds only in-frame clones, not every one. The sample carries nearly 50,000 clones, roughly 82% recorded once. This clone was picked up one time. The sequencing input was peripheral blood. This TCR was recovered from an older woman with acute or convalescent COVID-19.

CDR3 sequence reads: CASSKGQPEGYTF. The CDR3, as DNA: TGCGCCAGCAGCAAGGGACAGCCGGAGGGCTACACCTTC. The chain uses TRBV5-1 and TRBJ1-2; 7 nucleotides match TRBD1. This CDR3 contains 13 residues. CDR1 is SGHRS, CDR2 YFSETQ, per germline. With V trimmed by 4 bases and J by 8 bases, 8 bases remained unmatched.